A single sample is the source of the 20 T cell receptor beta chains below, sequenced in a study of PD-L1 blockade in urothelial cancer. Data came from immunoSEQ multiplex PCR; TCRdb stores just in-frame clones and leaves some out. This sample has 30,000 to 40,000 clones, with 90% to 95% found just once. Time point indicated: pretreatment peripheral blood. The source was PBMCs, collected around atezolizumab (anti-PD-L1) treatment. The source is a woman aged 60 to 75 with urothelial cancer.

The gene calls are TRBV11-3 and TRBJ2-7; 7 bases are a match to TRBD1. Germline V gene data show CDR1 as SGHNT and CDR2 as YENEEA. This CDR3 comprises 13 residues. V was clipped by 8 bases and J by 2 bases; unmatched bases: 6. The CDR3 bases are TGTGCCAGCGGGGACAGCTCGACCTACGAGCAGTACTTC. Residues: CASGDSSTYEQYF. The full variable domain, rest sourced from reference TRBV11-3 and TRBJ2-7, is EAGVVQSPRYKIIEKKQPVAFWCNPISGHNTLYWYLQNLGQGPELLIRYENEEAVDDSQLPKDRFSAERLKGVDSTLKIQPAELGDSAVYLCASGDSSTYEQYFGPGTRLTVT.

J is TRBJ2-7 and V is TRBV19; 10 bases agree with TRBD2. Trimming cost V 1 base and J 5 bases; bases outside gene matches: 14. Per the germline V gene, CDR1 is LNHDA and CDR2 is SQIVND (reference sequence). The CDR3 runs to 18 residues. In nucleotides, the CDR3 is TGTGCCAGTAGTATAGGGAGGGCTAGCGGGAGAAGGACAGACGAGCAGTACTTC. Protein product: CASSIGRASGRRTDEQYF.

The chain is built from TRBV14 and TRBJ1-2; 7 bases agree with TRBD1. Germline lookup yields CDR1 SGHDN and CDR2 FVKESK. There are 13 residues in the CDR3. Losses at the gene ends were 0 bases for V and 7 bases for J; bases not matched to a gene: 2. The CDR3 nucleotides are TGTGCCAGCAGCCAAGATCGGACAGGTGGCTACACCTTC. Protein: CASSQDRTGGYTF. The full variable domain, its missing parts supplied by reference TRBV14 and TRBJ1-2, is EAGVTQFPSHSVIEKGQTVTLRCDPISGHDNLYWYRRVMGKEIKFLLHFVKESKQDESGMPNNRFLAERTGGTYSTLKVQPAELEDSGVYFCASSQDRTGGYTFGSGTRLTVV.

The V gene is TRBV27, the J gene TRBJ1-5, with D possibly TRBD1 on 6 matching bases. Trimming stripped 3 bases from V and 4 bases from J, with 13 bases between. Germline loops: CDR1 MNHEY, CDR2 SMNVEV (reference sequence). The CDR3 has 15 amino acids. CDR3 nucleotides: TGTGCCAGCAGTTTCGCGGGGGCGGGGAATCAGCCCCAGCATTTT. As protein: CASSFAGAGNQPQHF.

The chain employs TRBV9 and TRBJ2-5, with a tentative D call TRBD2 (6 bases). CDR1 is SGDLS, CDR2 YYNGEE, per germline. This CDR3 region has 14 residues. Trimming shortened V by 2 bases and J by 2 bases, and 10 bases separated the two germline ends. The CDR3 bases are TGTGCCAGCAGCGTGGGCGGGGAGCAAGAGACCCAGTACTTC. It translates to CASSVGGEQETQYF.

The chain uses TRBV7-9 and TRBJ2-7; perhaps TRBD2 as D (7 bases). Germline loops: CDR1 SEHNR, CDR2 FQNEAQ (reference sequence). The CDR3 sequence is 15 residues long. Trimming removed 4 bases at V and 2 bases at J, with 15 bases between. In DNA, the CDR3 is TGTGCCAGCAGCTCAACGGGGGGCTTTCCCTACGAGCAGTACTTC. It encodes CASSSTGGFPYEQYF.

V usage is TRBV10-2 and J usage is TRBJ2-2; perhaps TRBD2 as D (5 bases). This CDR3 is built from 15 residues. V lost 2 bases, J lost 5 bases, and 12 bases lay in between. CDR1 is WSHSY, CDR2 SAAADI, per germline. The CDR3 loop is CASSEARAWTGELFF. The CDR3 coding sequence is TGCGCCAGCAGTGAGGCGCGGGCGTGGACCGGGGAGCTGTTTTTT.

As DNA, the CDR3 is TGTGCCAGTAGTAACACAGGGGTTTTCGTCACTGAAGCTTTCTTT. This sequence encodes CASSNTGVFVTEAFF. The V gene is TRBV19, the J gene TRBJ1-1; 7 bases fit TRBD1. Germline CDR1 LNHDA, CDR2 SQIVND (reference sequence). The CDR3 sequence is 15 residues long. Germline trimming cut 4 bases from V and 4 bases from J; bases unmatched to any gene: 9.

The rearrangement uses TRBV28 and TRBJ2-7; TRBD2 agrees at 11 bases. With V trimmed by 3 bases and J by 2 bases, 3 bases remained unmatched. This CDR3 is 15 amino acids long. Germline-derived CDR1 and CDR2 are MDHEN and SYDVKM. The chain's CDR3 is CASSFASGGTYEQYF. The CDR3 DNA is TGTGCCAGCAGTTTTGCTAGCGGGGGGACCTACGAGCAGTACTTC.

This chain links TRBV7-8 with TRBJ1-5, with a possible D match to TRBD1 (6 bases). The CDR3 runs to 16 residues. Deletions cut 0 bases from V and 1 base from J, with 10 bases between. CDR1 and CDR2 (germline): SGHVS, FQNEAQ. CDR3 bases: TGTGCCAGCAGCTTAGCGGGGGACAAAAGCAATCAGCCCCAGCATTTT. The encoded protein is CASSLAGDKSNQPQHF.

The V and J genes are TRBV5-4 and TRBJ2-1; 8 positions agree with TRBD2. The CDR3 is 16 residues long. In germline, CDR1 is SGHNT, CDR2 YYREEE (reference sequence). The V and J ends lost 4 bases and 2 bases, in that order; junction bases with no gene match: 8. The CDR3 nucleotides read TGTGCCAGCAGCGGCCAAAGCGGGGGACCCTACAATGAGCAGTTCTTC. Translated: CASSGQSGGPYNEQFF.

The gene calls are TRBV7-9 and TRBJ2-7, with TRBD1 matching over 8 bases. Germline CDR1 SEHNR, CDR2 FQNEAQ (reference sequence). V shed 7 bases, J shed 4 bases, and the junction held 12 bases outside the gene matches. This CDR3 region has 15 residues. CDR3 sequence reads: CASTFGLTGDYEQYF. The CDR3 bases are TGTGCCAGCACTTTCGGATTGACAGGGGATTACGAGCAGTACTTC.

The rearrangement joins TRBV28 to TRBJ2-7; TRBD2 aligns across 8 bases. The CDR3 has 15 amino acids. The trim removed 4 bases at V and 1 base at J, leaving 6 bases unmatched. CDR1 MDHEN and CDR2 SYDVKM come from the germline V gene. The CDR3 reads CASSSPGLGSYEQYF. CDR3 DNA sequence: TGTGCCAGCAGTTCACCGGGACTAGGATCCTACGAGCAGTACTTC.

The chain recombines TRBV10-3 with TRBJ1-5; no firm D call. Between the trimmed V and J ends, which lost 8 bases and 6 bases, there was a span of 14 bases. The CDR3 totals 13 residues. Germline CDR1 is ENHRY and CDR2 is SYGVKD. CDR3 nucleotide sequence: TGTGCCATCGGAAGGGAGTCGAGTCAGCCCCAGCATTTT. This sequence encodes CAIGRESSQPQHF.

The rearrangement joins TRBV9 to TRBJ2-7; 11 nucleotides match TRBD2. After removal of 3 bases from V and 7 bases from J, the junction contained 9 bases not matched to a gene. The CDR3 has 15 amino acids. Germline assignment: CDR1 SGDLS and CDR2 YYNGEE. The CDR3 sequence: CASSAPLAGAGEQYF. CDR3 nucleotide sequence: TGTGCCAGCAGCGCACCACTAGCGGGAGCTGGTGAGCAGTACTTC.

The genes are TRBV19 and TRBJ2-1, with TRBD1 matching over 10 bases. CDR3 length equals 16 residues. J lost 7 bases, V lost 6 bases, and 12 bases had no gene match. Germline lookup yields CDR1 LNHDA and CDR2 SQIVND (reference sequence). The CDR3, as DNA: TGTGCCAGTAGCACGACAGGGGGCGGTGTAATGAATGAGCAGTTCTTC. As protein: CASSTTGGGVMNEQFF.

This chain connects TRBV30 to TRBJ2-3; no clear D. The germline gives CDR1 GTSNPN, CDR2 SVGIG (reference sequence). This CDR3 region has 14 residues. With 2 bases removed from V and 1 base from J, the gap between germline ends came to 10 bases. The CDR3 region has the DNA TGTGCCTGGAGTATCCTAGAAGGCACAGATACGCAGTATTTT. Its translation: CAWSILEGTDTQYF. Full variable domain (missing parts from reference TRBV30 and TRBJ2-3): SQTIHQWPATLVQPVGSPLSLECTVEGTSNPNLYWYRQAAGRGLQLLFYSVGIGQISSEVPQNLSASRPQDRQFILSSKKLLLSDSGFYLCAWSILEGTDTQYFGPGTRLTVL.

This chain joins TRBV6-4 and TRBJ2-3; possibly TRBD1 or TRBD2 for D (11 bases each). The CDR3 is 20 residues long. The germline gives CDR1 MRHNA, CDR2 SNTAGT. Trimming shortened V by 6 bases and J by 4 bases, and 32 bases separated the two germline ends. In DNA, the CDR3 is TGTGCCAGCAGGGTCGGACAGGGGGCGCGTACTAGCGGGAGCCCAGATACGCAGTATTTT. Its translation: CASRVGQGARTSGSPDTQYF.

This clone was picked up one time. This rearrangement joins TRBV6-1 to TRBJ1-1, with 7 positions matching TRBD1. CDR3 length equals 13 residues. The V and J ends lost 4 bases and 1 base, in that order; junction bases with no gene match: 0. Germline CDR1 is MNHNS and CDR2 is SASEGT. CDR3 sequence (DNA): TGTGCCAGCAGTGGACAGGGGAACACTGAAGCTTTCTTT. Protein sequence: CASSGQGNTEAFF.

This clone was recorded only once. The chain employs TRBV19 and TRBJ2-7, with D possibly matching TRBD2 (7 bases). The V gene lost 6 bases and the J gene lost 1 base, with 10 bases spanning the gap. The CDR3 length is 13 residues. Germline assignment: CDR1 LNHDA and CDR2 SQIVND (reference sequence). CDR3 sequence reads: CASRGGPSYEQYF. The CDR3 bases are TGTGCCAGTAGGGGGGGGCCATCCTACGAGCAGTACTTC.